The 5 T cell receptor beta chains below all came from one sample that was sequenced in a study of T cells in Graves' hyperthyroidism and ophthalmopathy. Amplified regions were TCR beta CDR3 sequences from RNA transcripts. Primed by the HTBI set, a first-round RT-PCR was run on the TCR CDR3. TCRdb used MiXCR to reprocess the multiplex PCR reads, holding one entry per CDR3 protein. Here the sample spans roughly 250,000 distinct CDR3 sequences, 14% to 15% being singletons. The sequenced material came from blood. These receptors were collected from a woman aged 40-49 years with Graves' hyperthyroidism that later progressed to Graves' ophthalmopathy.

This chain uses TRBV30 with TRBJ2-1; D gene ambiguous. V was trimmed by 3 bases and J by 0 bases, leaving 9 bases between them. The CDR3 spans 14 residues. Germline CDR1 is GTSNPN and CDR2 is SVGIG (reference sequence). The CDR3 here is CAWRARVSYNEQFF. In DNA form, the CDR3 reads TGTGCCTGGAGGGCCCGGGTCTCCTACAATGAGCAGTTCTTC.

Details on this clonotype: The junction departs from the called germline gene at one end, perhaps through a read error. This chain connects TRBV7-9 to TRBJ2-2; D unresolved. CDR3 length equals 11 residues. Germline lookup yields CDR1 SEHNR and CDR2 FQNEAQ (reference sequence). The chain's CDR3 is CASSLGGVLFF. CDR3 nucleotide sequence: TGTGCCAGCAGCTTAGGTGGGGTGCTGTTTTTT.

In its sample, this clonotype was seen many times. The chain links TRBV6-1 to TRBJ1-1; perhaps TRBD1 as D (5 bases). V was cut by 5 bases and J by 3 bases, with 19 bases left in between. Germline lookup yields CDR1 MNHNS and CDR2 SASEGT. The length of the CDR3 is 16 residues. CDR3 DNA sequence: TGTGCCAGCAGTTATTCGGGGCGGACCCTGTACACTGAAGCTTTCTTT. Translation gives CASSYSGRTLYTEAFF.

The sample holds many counts of this clonotype. An end of the junction does not agree with germline; a read error may underlie this. This chain uses TRBV2 with TRBJ2-7; D gene uncertain. The germline V gene encodes CDR1 SNHLY and CDR2 FYNNEI. The CDR3 contains 15 residues. The CDR3 region is CASREGFSGSYEQYF. CDR3 nucleotide sequence: TGTGCCAGCAGGGAAGGGTTTTCGGGCTCCTACGAGCAGTACTTC. Full variable domain (remainder filled in from reference TRBV2 and TRBJ2-7): EPEVTQTPSHQVTQMGQEVILRCVPISNHLYFYWYRQILGQKVEFLVSFYNNEISEKSEIFDDQFSVERPDGSNFTLKIRSTKLEDSAMYFCASREGFSGSYEQYFGPGTRLTVT.

In this sample, this clonotype turned up many times. V and J are TRBV7-8 and TRBJ2-4; D is undetermined. Germline lookup yields CDR1 SGHVS and CDR2 FQNEAQ. The germline V and J ends were trimmed by 3 bases and 1 base, with 10 bases remaining between them. This CDR3 has 15 amino acids. CDR3 residues: CASSFKTDAKNIQYF. The CDR3 bases are TGTGCCAGCAGCTTTAAGACGGATGCCAAAAACATTCAGTACTTC.